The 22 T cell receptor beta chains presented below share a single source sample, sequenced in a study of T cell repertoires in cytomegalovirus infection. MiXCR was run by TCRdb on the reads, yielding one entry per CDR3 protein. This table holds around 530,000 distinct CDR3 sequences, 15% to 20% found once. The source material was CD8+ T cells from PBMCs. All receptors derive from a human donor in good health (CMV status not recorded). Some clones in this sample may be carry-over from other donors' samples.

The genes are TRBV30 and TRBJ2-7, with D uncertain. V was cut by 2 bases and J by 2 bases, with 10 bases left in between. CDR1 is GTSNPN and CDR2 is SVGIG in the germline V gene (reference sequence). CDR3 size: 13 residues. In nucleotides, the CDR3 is TGTGCCTGGAGTACCCTCAATCCCTACGAGCAGTACTTC. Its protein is CAWSTLNPYEQYF.

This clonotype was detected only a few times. The CDR3, as DNA: TGTGCCAGCTCACCTTACAGAGACAGGGTCGACACTGAAGCTTTCTTT. It encodes CASSPYRDRVDTEAFF. The J gene is TRBJ1-1, the V gene TRBV18; TRBD1 agrees at 7 bases. The germline CDR1 and CDR2 sequences are KGHSH and LQKENI. The CDR3 extends over 16 amino acids. V dropped 3 bases and J dropped 3; count of bases not matched to a gene: 10.

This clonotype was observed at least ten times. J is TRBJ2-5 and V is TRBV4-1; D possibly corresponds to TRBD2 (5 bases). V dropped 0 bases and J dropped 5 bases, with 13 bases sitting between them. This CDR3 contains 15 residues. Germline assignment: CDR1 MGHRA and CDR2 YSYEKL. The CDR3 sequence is CASSQEGGSGETQYF. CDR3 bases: TGCGCCAGCAGCCAAGAAGGCGGGTCGGGGGAGACCCAGTACTTC.

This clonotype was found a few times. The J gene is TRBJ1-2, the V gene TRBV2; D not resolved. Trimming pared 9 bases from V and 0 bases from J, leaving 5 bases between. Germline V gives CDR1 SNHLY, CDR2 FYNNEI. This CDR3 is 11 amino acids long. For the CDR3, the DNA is TGTGCCAGATATGCTAACTATGGCTACACCTTC. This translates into CARYANYGYTF.

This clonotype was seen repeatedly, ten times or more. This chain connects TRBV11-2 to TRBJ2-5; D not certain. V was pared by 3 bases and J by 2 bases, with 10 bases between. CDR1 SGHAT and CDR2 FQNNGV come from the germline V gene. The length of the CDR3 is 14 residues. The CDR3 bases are TGTGCCAGCAGCTTCTTGGGGAATCAAGAGACCCAGTACTTC. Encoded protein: CASSFLGNQETQYF.

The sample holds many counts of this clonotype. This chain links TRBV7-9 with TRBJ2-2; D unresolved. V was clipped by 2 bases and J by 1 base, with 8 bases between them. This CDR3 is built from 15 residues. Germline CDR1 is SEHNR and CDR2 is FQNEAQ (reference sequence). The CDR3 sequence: CASSLLVGNTGELFF. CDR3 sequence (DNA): TGTGCCAGCAGCTTATTGGTAGGGAACACCGGGGAGCTGTTTTTT.

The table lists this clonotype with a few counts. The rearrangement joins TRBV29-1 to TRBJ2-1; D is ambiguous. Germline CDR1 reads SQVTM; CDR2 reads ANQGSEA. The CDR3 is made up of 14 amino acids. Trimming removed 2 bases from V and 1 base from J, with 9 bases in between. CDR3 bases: TGCAGCGTTGAAAAAACTACTTCCTACAATGAGCAGTTCTTC. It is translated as CSVEKTTSYNEQFF.

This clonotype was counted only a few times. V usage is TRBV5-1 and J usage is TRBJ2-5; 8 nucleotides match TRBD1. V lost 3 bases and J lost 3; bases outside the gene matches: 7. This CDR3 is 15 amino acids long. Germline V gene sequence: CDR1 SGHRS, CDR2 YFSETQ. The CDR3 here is CASSYKDRGEETQYF. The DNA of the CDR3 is TGCGCCAGCAGCTATAAAGACAGGGGCGAAGAGACCCAGTACTTC.

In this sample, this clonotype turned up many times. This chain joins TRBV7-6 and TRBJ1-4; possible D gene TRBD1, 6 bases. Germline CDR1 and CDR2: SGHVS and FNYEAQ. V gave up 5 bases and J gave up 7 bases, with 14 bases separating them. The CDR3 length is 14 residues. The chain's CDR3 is CASSQNRDGEKLFF. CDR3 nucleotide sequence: TGTGCCAGCAGCCAAAACAGGGATGGTGAAAAACTGTTTTTT.

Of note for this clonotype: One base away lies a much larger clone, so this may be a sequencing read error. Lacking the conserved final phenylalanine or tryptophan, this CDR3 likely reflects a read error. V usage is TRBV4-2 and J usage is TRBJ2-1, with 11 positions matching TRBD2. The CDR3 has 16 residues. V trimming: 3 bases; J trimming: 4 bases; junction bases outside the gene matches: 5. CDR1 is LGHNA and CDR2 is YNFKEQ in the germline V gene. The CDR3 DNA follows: TGTGCCAGCAGCCATTTGGGACTAGCGGAATACAATGAGCAGTTCTTA. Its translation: CASSHLGLAEYNEQFL.

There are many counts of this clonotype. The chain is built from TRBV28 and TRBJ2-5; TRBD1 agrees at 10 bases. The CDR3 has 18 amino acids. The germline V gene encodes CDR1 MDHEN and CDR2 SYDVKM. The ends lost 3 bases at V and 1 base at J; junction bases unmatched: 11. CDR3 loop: CASSFSYWGQGTQETQYF. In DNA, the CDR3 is TGTGCCAGCAGTTTCTCTTATTGGGGACAGGGGACCCAAGAGACCCAGTACTTC.

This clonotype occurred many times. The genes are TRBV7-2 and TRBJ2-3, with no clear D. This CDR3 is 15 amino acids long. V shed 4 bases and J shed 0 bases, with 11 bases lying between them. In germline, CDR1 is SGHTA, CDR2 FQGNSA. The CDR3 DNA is TGTGCCAGCAGCTCCTACCATTCCAGCACAGATACGCAGTATTTT. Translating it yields CASSSYHSSTDTQYF.

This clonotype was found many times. The CDR3 DNA follows: TGTGCCAGCAGCCCGGACAGGGGGTTAATGGCTCGTGAGCAGTTCTTC. This sequence encodes CASSPDRGLMAREQFF. The J gene is TRBJ2-1, the V gene TRBV7-9; 10 bases are shared with TRBD1. The CDR3 consists of 16 residues. The trim removed 5 bases at V and 9 bases at J, leaving 13 bases unmatched. The V gene's germline CDR1 is SEHNR and CDR2 FQNEAQ (reference sequence).

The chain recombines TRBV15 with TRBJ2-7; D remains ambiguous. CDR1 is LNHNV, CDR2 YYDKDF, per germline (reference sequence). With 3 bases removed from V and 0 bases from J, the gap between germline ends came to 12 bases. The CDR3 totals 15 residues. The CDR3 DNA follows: TGTGCCACCAGCAGGAACGGACCTAGCTCCTACGAGCAGTACTTC. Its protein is CATSRNGPSSYEQYF.

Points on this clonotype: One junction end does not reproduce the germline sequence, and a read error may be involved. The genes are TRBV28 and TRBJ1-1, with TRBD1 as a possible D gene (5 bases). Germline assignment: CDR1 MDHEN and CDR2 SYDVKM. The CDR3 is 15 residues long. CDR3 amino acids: CARSFSTGGRTEAFF. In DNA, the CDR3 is TGTGCCAGAAGTTTTTCGACCGGGGGAAGAACTGAAGCTTTCTTT.

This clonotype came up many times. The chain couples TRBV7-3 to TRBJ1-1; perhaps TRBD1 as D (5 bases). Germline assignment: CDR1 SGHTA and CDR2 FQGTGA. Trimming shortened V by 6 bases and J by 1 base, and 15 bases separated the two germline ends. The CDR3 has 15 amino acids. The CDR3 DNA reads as TGTGCCAGCAGTCTTACAGGCAGCACGAACACTGAAGCTTTCTTT. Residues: CASSLTGSTNTEAFF.

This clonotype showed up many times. The DNA of the CDR3 is TGTGCCAGCAGTGATACTAGGACAGGGGGGGTAAGTCAGCCCCAGCATTTT. Protein sequence: CASSDTRTGGVSQPQHF. The chain is built from TRBV6-1 and TRBJ1-5; 10 bases are a match to TRBD1. V dropped 3 bases and J dropped 6; count of bases not matched to a gene: 11. CDR3 size: 17 residues. CDR1 and CDR2 (germline): MNHNS, SASEGT.

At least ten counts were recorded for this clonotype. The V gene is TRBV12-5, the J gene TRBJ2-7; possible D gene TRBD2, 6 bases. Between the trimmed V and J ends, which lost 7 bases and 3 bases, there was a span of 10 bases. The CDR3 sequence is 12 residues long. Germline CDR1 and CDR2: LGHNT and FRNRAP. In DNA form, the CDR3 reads TGTGCTAGTGCCCCCGGGGGCTACGAGCAGTACTTC. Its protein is CASAPGGYEQYF.

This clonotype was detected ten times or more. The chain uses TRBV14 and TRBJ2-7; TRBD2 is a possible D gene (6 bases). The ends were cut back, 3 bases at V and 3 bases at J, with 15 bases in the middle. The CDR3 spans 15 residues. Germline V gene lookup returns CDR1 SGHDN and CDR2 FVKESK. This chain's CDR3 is CASSQTRDFLYEQYF. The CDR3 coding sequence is TGTGCCAGCAGCCAGACCCGGGACTTCCTCTACGAGCAGTACTTC.

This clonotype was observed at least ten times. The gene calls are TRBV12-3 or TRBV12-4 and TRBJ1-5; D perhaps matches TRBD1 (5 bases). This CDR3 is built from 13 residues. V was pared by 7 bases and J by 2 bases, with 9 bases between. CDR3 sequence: CASTVGGNQPQHF. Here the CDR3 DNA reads TGTGCCAGCACCGTAGGGGGCAATCAGCCCCAGCATTTT.

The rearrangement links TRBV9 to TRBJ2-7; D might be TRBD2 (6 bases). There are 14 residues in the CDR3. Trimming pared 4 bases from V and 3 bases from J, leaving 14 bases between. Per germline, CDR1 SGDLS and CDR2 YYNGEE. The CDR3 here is CASSPTTSFYEQYF. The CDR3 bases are TGTGCCAGCAGCCCAACGACTAGTTTCTACGAGCAGTACTTC.

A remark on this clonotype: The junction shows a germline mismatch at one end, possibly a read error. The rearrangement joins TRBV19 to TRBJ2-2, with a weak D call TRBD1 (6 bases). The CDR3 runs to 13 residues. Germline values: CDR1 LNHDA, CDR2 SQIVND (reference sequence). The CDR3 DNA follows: TGTGCCAGTAGTATCAGGGGCACCGGGGTGCTGTTTTTT. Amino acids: CASSIRGTGVLFF.